These 3 T cell receptor beta chains share one sample of origin, sequenced in a study of cytomegalovirus exposure and HLA in healthy donors (dated by TCRdb to between 2016 and 2019). Libraries were constructed by the immunoSEQ multiplex PCR assay. A mixture of 60 forward primers for TCR Vbeta segments and 13 reverse primers for TCR Jbeta segments was used in the multiplex PCR. TCRdb took over this immuneACCESS table, retaining in-frame rearrangements with V and J assigned. Such tables are incomplete; in checked studies, under half of the missing clones stem from an unresolved V gene, and the remainder is unexplained. In this sample the table shows approximately 84,000 clones, about 68% of which occur a single time. The top ten clones comprise under 10% of the sample. Input material: PBMCs. Source of these receptors: a man aged 35 to 55 in good health and CMV-seropositive.

V gene TRBV6-1 combines with J gene TRBJ2-2, with TRBD1 identical over 7 bases. This CDR3 has 15 amino acids. V gave up 3 bases and J gave up 5 bases; unmatched junction bases: 6. The V gene's germline CDR1 is MNHNS and CDR2 SASEGT. The CDR3 region is CASSESAGGTGELFF. CDR3 coding DNA: TGTGCCAGCAGTGAGTCGGCAGGGGGAACCGGGGAGCTGTTTTTT.

Note on this clone: Germline is not matched at one junction end, which may reflect a read error. Other DNA sequences in this sample translate to the same CDR3. The CDR3 sequence: CASSFPRPGAADTQYF. In DNA form, the CDR3 reads TGTGCCAGCAGTTTCCCCCGCCCCGGAGCCGCAGATACGCAGTACTTT. The chain employs TRBV28 and TRBJ2-3; no reliable D call. The germline V gene encodes CDR1 MDHEN and CDR2 SYDVKM. This CDR3 is built from 16 residues.

This clone was picked up one time. In DNA form, the CDR3 reads TGTGCCAGTAGTATAGATCTACTAGCGGCCGGGGAGACCCAGTACTTC. Its protein product is CASSIDLLAAGETQYF. This chain joins TRBV19 and TRBJ2-5; 8 positions agree with TRBD2. The CDR3 spans 16 residues. J lost 5 bases, V lost 0 bases, and 8 bases had no gene match. In germline, CDR1 is LNHDA, CDR2 SQIVND (reference sequence).